These 32 T cell receptor beta chains were all obtained from the same sample, sequenced in a study of early T cells in non-severe SARS-CoV-2 infection (dated by TCRdb to the early 2020s). Libraries came from 5' RACE. The data were produced on a NextSeq 500. The public reads were reprocessed in TCRdb via fastp at Q25 and MiXCR, keeping in-frame beta chains. All rows with the same CDR3 protein become a single entry with the most common DNA and genes. This sample has tens of thousands of distinct CDR3 sequences in its table, and roughly 11% of those were observed once. The ten largest clonotypes hold roughly 3.8% of the sample. Sequencing was carried out using whole blood. The receptors here all came from an adult who was a healthcare worker with PCR-confirmed SARS-CoV-2 infection or an uninfected control (not recorded which).

This clonotype was counted ten times or more. This rearrangement joins TRBV11-2 to TRBJ1-1; D is ambiguous. The ends were cut back, 1 base at V and 1 base at J, with 7 bases in the middle. The CDR3 runs 14 residues. Germline CDR1 reads SGHAT; CDR2 reads FQNNGV. The CDR3 DNA reads as TGTGCCAGCAGCTTAGTATTGGGGAACACTGAAGCTTTCTTT. Its translation: CASSLVLGNTEAFF.

This clonotype has more than one count but fewer than ten. The V call is TRBV28, the J call TRBJ2-5; 15 nucleotides line up with TRBD2. Looked up from germline, CDR1 is MDHEN and CDR2 is SYDVKM. CDR3 length: 17 residues. The J segment lost 4 bases and the V segment lost 4 bases, leaving 7 bases of the junction unmatched. The CDR3 DNA reads TGTGCCAGCAGTTCCAGGACTAGCGGGAGGGCCGGAGAGACCCAGTACTTC. As protein: CASSSRTSGRAGETQYF.

The sample holds many counts of this clonotype. V gene TRBV20-1 combines with J gene TRBJ2-7; TRBD1 matches 10 bases. The CDR3 runs to 15 residues. Germline V CDR1 and CDR2: DFQATT, SNEGSKA (reference sequence). V lost 3 bases to trimming and J lost 7 bases; unmatched junction nucleotides: 12. In nucleotides, the CDR3 is TGCAGTGCTAGTCGGGACAGGGGCCCCTACGGGGAGCAGTACTTC. Translated, it gives CSASRDRGPYGEQYF.

This clonotype was picked up many times. The rearrangement joins TRBV29-1 to TRBJ1-4; a possible D gene is TRBD1 (5 bases). Trimming left V 4 bases short and J 0 bases short, with 12 bases between. The germline gives CDR1 SQVTM, CDR2 ANQGSEA. This CDR3 contains 15 residues. The CDR3 spells CSVGGLEATNEKLFF. The CDR3 coding sequence is TGCAGCGTTGGGGGCCTAGAAGCAACTAATGAAAAACTGTTTTTT. Full variable domain (rest looked up from reference TRBV29-1 and TRBJ1-4): SAVISQKPSRDICQRGTSLTIQCQVDSQVTMMFWYRQQPGQSLTLIATANQGSEATYESGFVIDKFPISRPNLTFSTLTVSNMSPEDSSIYLCSVGGLEATNEKLFFGSGTQLSVL.

Points on this clonotype: Mismatch with germline at one junction end may stem from a read error. This chain uses TRBV12-3 or TRBV12-4 with TRBJ1-4; D is possibly TRBD1 (5 bases). CDR3 size: 14 residues. CDR3 DNA sequence: TGTGCCGGCAGTTTATCAGGGACTAATGAAAAACTGTTTTTT. This encodes CAGSLSGTNEKLFF.

This clonotype was observed at least ten times. V gene TRBV7-2 combines with J gene TRBJ1-1, with TRBD1 as a possible D gene (5 bases). V was clipped by 8 bases and J by 6 bases, with 19 bases between them. CDR1 SGHTA and CDR2 FQGNSA come from the germline V gene. This CDR3 is 14 amino acids long. The CDR3 reads CASAFRKGRAEAFF. The CDR3 coding sequence is TGTGCCAGCGCTTTCAGGAAGGGGAGGGCTGAAGCTTTCTTT.

This clonotype was observed at least ten times. J is TRBJ1-1 and V is TRBV7-9; D is ambiguous. CDR1 and CDR2 (germline): SEHNR, FQNEAQ (reference sequence). Trimming shortened V by 0 bases and J by 1 base, and 12 bases separated the two germline ends. The CDR3 length is 16 residues. As DNA, the CDR3 is TGTGCCAGCAGCTTAGCAGCGTCGCGAGAGAACACTGAAGCTTTCTTT. Translating gives CASSLAASRENTEAFF. The full variable domain, completed using reference TRBV7-9 and TRBJ1-1, is DTGVSQNPRHKITKRGQNVTFRCDPISEHNRLYWYRQTLGQGPEFLTYFQNEAQLEKSRLLSDRFSAERPKGSFSTLEIQRTEQGDSAMYLCASSLAASRENTEAFFGQGTRLTVV.

This clonotype turned up a few times. This chain joins TRBV15 and TRBJ2-1, with D possibly being TRBD1 (6 bases). Germline CDR1 and CDR2: LNHNV and YYDKDF (reference sequence). The CDR3 covers 16 residues. Trimming pared 3 bases from V and 0 bases from J, leaving 12 bases between. The chain's CDR3 is CATSSRGFSSYNEQFF. CDR3 nucleotides: TGTGCCACCAGCAGCAGGGGTTTCAGCTCCTACAATGAGCAGTTCTTC.

This clonotype was observed a handful of times. The chain joins TRBV29-1 to TRBJ2-7; D perhaps matches TRBD1 (5 bases). Deletions cut 5 bases from V and 2 bases from J, with 13 bases between. The CDR3 covers 13 residues. Germline V gene sequence: CDR1 SQVTM, CDR2 ANQGSEA. Here the CDR3 reads CSVLGPFTYEQYF. The CDR3 DNA is TGCAGCGTTTTGGGGCCCTTCACCTACGAGCAGTACTTC.

The J gene is TRBJ2-1, the V gene TRBV29-1, with TRBD2 identical over 7 bases. CDR3 length: 14 amino acids. With V trimmed by 6 bases and J by 4 bases, 9 bases remained unmatched. Germline V gene lookup returns CDR1 SQVTM and CDR2 ANQGSEA. The CDR3 sequence: CSVAWGRDYNEQFF. The CDR3 nucleotides are TGCAGCGTCGCTTGGGGGAGGGATTACAATGAGCAGTTCTTC.

This clonotype occurred a few times. This chain connects TRBV7-9 to TRBJ1-1, with no clear D. Germline V CDR1 and CDR2: SEHNR, FQNEAQ (reference sequence). Trimming removed 1 base from V and 6 bases from J, with 9 bases in between. The CDR3 length is 13 residues. The CDR3 DNA follows: TGTGCCAGCAGCTTAGATGGGAGGGCTGAAGCTTTCTTT. Protein sequence: CASSLDGRAEAFF.

The chain joins TRBV27 to TRBJ2-7; D may be TRBD1 or TRBD2 (5 bases each). V was trimmed by 2 bases and J by 2 bases, leaving 13 bases between them. CDR1 is MNHEY and CDR2 is SMNVEV in the germline V gene (reference sequence). The CDR3 spans 15 residues. CDR3 coding DNA: TGTGCCAGCAGTTTAGGGGCAGGGAGCGCCTACGAGCAGTACTTC. Amino acids: CASSLGAGSAYEQYF.

This clonotype was observed many times. The CDR3 DNA follows: TGCAGCGTTGATGTACACAATGAGCAGTTCTTC. The encoded protein is CSVDVHNEQFF. The chain has TRBV29-1 and TRBJ2-1; D uncertain. The V and J ends lost 3 bases and 5 bases respectively, with 5 bases between them. CDR3 length equals 11 residues. CDR1 and CDR2 from the germline V gene are SQVTM and ANQGSEA.

This clonotype was counted a few times. This chain uses TRBV29-1 with TRBJ2-7, with 9 bases aligning to TRBD1. V gave up 6 bases and J gave up 0 bases; unmatched junction bases: 3. The CDR3 has 13 amino acids. Germline assignment: CDR1 SQVTM and CDR2 ANQGSEA. The CDR3 region is CSVGQGLSYEQYF. CDR3 nucleotide sequence: TGCAGCGTGGGACAGGGACTCTCCTACGAGCAGTACTTC.

This clonotype was picked up many times. The gene calls are TRBV10-3 and TRBJ2-7; 8 bases fit TRBD2. The germline CDR1 and CDR2 sequences are ENHRY and SYGVKD. The J segment lost 5 bases and the V segment lost 3 bases, leaving 12 bases of the junction unmatched. The CDR3 loop spans 16 amino acids. The CDR3 region is CAISDPGTSRTHEQYF. In DNA form, the CDR3 reads TGTGCCATCAGTGACCCCGGGACTAGTCGAACCCACGAGCAGTACTTC.

This clonotype turned up a few times. The chain joins TRBV10-3 to TRBJ2-1, with TRBD2 as a possible D gene (6 bases). V lost 7 bases and J lost 5, with 15 bases in between. CDR1 ENHRY and CDR2 SYGVKD come from the germline V gene. CDR3 size: 14 residues. In nucleotides, the CDR3 is TGTGCCATCATGTGGGGGGAGAACGACAATGAGCAGTTCTTC. As protein: CAIMWGENDNEQFF.

This clonotype was picked up a small number of times. A much larger clone differs from this one at a single base, so this may be a read error. The V and J genes are TRBV2 and TRBJ2-3, with 8 nucleotides matching TRBD2. CDR3 size: 14 residues. The V gene end was trimmed by 8 bases and the J gene end by 2 bases; junction bases not matched to a gene: 6. From germline, CDR1 is SNHLY and CDR2 FYNNEI. The CDR3 DNA sequence: TGTGCCAGCTCCTTCGGGGGGGCCACAGATACGCAGTATTTT. This gives the protein CASSFGGATDTQYF. Complete variable domain (other parts from reference TRBV2 and TRBJ2-3): EPEVTQTPSHQVTQMGQEVILRCVPISNHLYFYWYRQILGQKVEFLVSFYNNEISEKSEIFDDQFSVERPDGSNFTLKIRSTKLEDSAMYFCASSFGGATDTQYFGPGTRLTVL.

The CDR3 DNA reads TGTGCCAGCAGTTTACTCGGGACAAATGAGCAGTTCTTC. Its translation is CASSLLGTNEQFF. The chain has TRBV27 and TRBJ2-1, with D possibly being TRBD1 (6 bases). CDR1 is MNHEY, CDR2 SMNVEV, per germline (reference sequence). Trimming pared 2 bases from V and 7 bases from J, leaving 9 bases between. CDR3 length: 13 amino acids.

Notes on this clonotype: No DNA is shown, since the ends of the CDR3 on it are uncertain; the CDR3 is the one TCRdb lists. The chain joins TRBV12-3 or TRBV12-4 to TRBJ2-2; the D call TRBD1 from the table was never checked on the DNA. Both ends counted, the CDR3 spans 15 residues. CDR3 sequence: CASSFQGSTGELFFF.

This clonotype was seen only a few times. V is TRBV7-8 and J is TRBJ2-1, with 9 bases matching TRBD2. Germline lookup yields CDR1 SGHVS and CDR2 FQNEAQ. The junction had 15 bases not matched to a gene; V was cut back by 3 bases and J by 9 bases. CDR3 length equals 17 residues. The CDR3 DNA is TGTGCCAGCAGCTTGGGGGTTGCGGGAGGGCCGACTTCTGAGCAGTTCTTC. This gives the protein CASSLGVAGGPTSEQFF.

This clonotype was counted ten times or more. The V gene is TRBV7-2, the J gene TRBJ2-3; 7 bases map to TRBD2. Germline CDR1 SGHTA, CDR2 FQGNSA. The V gene end was trimmed by 3 bases and the J gene end by 5 bases; junction bases not matched to a gene: 2. The CDR3 has 13 amino acids. The CDR3 loop is CASSFLAGDTQYF. CDR3 coding DNA: TGTGCCAGCAGCTTCTTAGCGGGAGATACGCAGTATTTT.

This clonotype was counted only a few times. The CDR3 loop reads CASSQDSSSGSYEQYF. Here the CDR3 DNA reads TGTGCCAGCAGCCAAGATTCGTCGAGCGGGAGCTACGAGCAGTACTTC. The chain has TRBV14 and TRBJ2-7, with 8 nucleotides matching TRBD2. The CDR3 is 16 residues long. V dropped 0 bases and J dropped 3; count of bases not matched to a gene: 7. Germline V gene data show CDR1 as SGHDN and CDR2 as FVKESK.

A few counts support this clonotype. This chain uses TRBV7-9 with TRBJ2-1, with 11 bases fitting TRBD1. Unmatched junction bases numbered 5, after V lost 5 bases and J lost 2 bases. This CDR3 is built from 16 residues. CDR1 SEHNR and CDR2 FQNEAQ come from the germline V gene (reference sequence). DNA for the CDR3: TGTGCCAGCAGCACCAGGGACAGGGGGACCTACAATGAGCAGTTCTTC. The encoded protein is CASSTRDRGTYNEQFF.

There are many counts of this clonotype. The V call is TRBV6-2 or TRBV6-3, the J call TRBJ2-7, with TRBD2 matching 14 bases. The CDR3 runs 18 residues. V gave up 2 bases and J gave up 2 bases; unmatched junction bases: 8. Germline V gene lookup returns CDR1 MNHEY and CDR2 SVGEGT. CDR3 DNA sequence: TGTGCCAGCAGTTACCGCGGACTAGCGGGGGGACTTACCTACGAGCAGTACTTC. Its translation: CASSYRGLAGGLTYEQYF.

This clonotype came up many times. The J gene is TRBJ1-1, the V gene TRBV27; tentative D call: TRBD1 (6 bases). V lost 6 bases and J lost 3, with 14 bases in between. The CDR3 has 14 residues. Germline values: CDR1 MNHEY, CDR2 SMNVEV (reference sequence). CDR3 in amino acids: CASRAGTHYTEAFF. CDR3 nucleotide sequence: TGTGCCAGCAGGGCTGGGACACACTACACTGAAGCTTTCTTT.

This clonotype showed up many times. The V call is TRBV27, the J call TRBJ1-2; 9 nucleotides line up with TRBD1. Germline loops: CDR1 MNHEY, CDR2 SMNVEV (reference sequence). The CDR3 has 14 amino acids. J lost 6 bases, V lost 6 bases, and 8 bases had no gene match. Here the CDR3 DNA reads TGTGCCAGCAGGATCTTACAGGGGGCTGATGGCTACACCTTC. Protein sequence: CASRILQGADGYTF.

This clonotype was counted many times. V usage is TRBV6-5 and J usage is TRBJ1-1, with D hard to call. The CDR3 covers 10 residues. From germline, CDR1 is MNHEY and CDR2 SVGAGI. The V and J ends lost 10 bases and 8 bases respectively, with 11 bases between them. DNA for the CDR3: TGTGCCACATACTCGAGGGAAGCTTTCTTT. It translates to CATYSREAFF.

This clonotype occurred many times. The chain has TRBV14 and TRBJ2-4, with 11 bases matching TRBD2. This CDR3 comprises 15 residues. Germline trimming cut 1 base from V and 5 bases from J; bases unmatched to any gene: 1. Looked up from germline, CDR1 is SGHDN and CDR2 is FVKESK. CDR3 DNA sequence: TGTGCCAGCAGCCAAGGACTAGCGGGGCAAAACATTCAGTACTTC. Its protein product is CASSQGLAGQNIQYF.

The gene calls are TRBV19 and TRBJ2-2; D not certain. Trimming cost V 6 bases and J 4 bases, with 15 bases left between them. This CDR3 has 15 residues. The V gene's germline CDR1 is LNHDA and CDR2 SQIVND (reference sequence). CDR3 amino acids: CASSLLGPSTGELFF. Here the CDR3 DNA reads TGTGCCAGTAGCTTACTCGGCCCCAGCACCGGGGAGCTGTTTTTT.

In its sample, this clonotype was seen many times. The gene calls are TRBV5-5 and TRBJ2-7, with TRBD1 identical over 7 bases. V shed 4 bases and J 9 bases; nucleotides not matched to a gene: 16. The CDR3 is 15 amino acids. Germline loops: CDR1 SGHKS, CDR2 YYEKEE (reference sequence). The chain's CDR3 is CASSPTERGQRRQYF. In DNA form, the CDR3 reads TGTGCCAGCAGCCCGACCGAAAGGGGACAGAGGAGGCAGTACTTC.

This clonotype was detected ten times or more. This rearrangement joins TRBV9 to TRBJ2-2; D gene unclear. Germline V gene lookup returns CDR1 SGDLS and CDR2 YYNGEE. The CDR3 totals 19 residues. Trimming cost V 0 bases and J 1 base, with 19 bases left between them. The CDR3 region has the DNA TGTGCCAGCAGCGTAGAGGTCCCGGGCGGCCCTAGGAACACCGGGGAGCTGTTTTTT. It specifies CASSVEVPGGPRNTGELFF. The full variable domain, in which reference TRBV9 and TRBJ2-2 provide the parts outside the CDR3, is DSGVTQTPKHLITATGQRVTLRCSPRSGDLSVYWYQQSLDQGLQFLIQYYNGEERAKGNILERFSAQQFPDLHSELNLSSLELGDSALYFCASSVEVPGGPRNTGELFFGEGSRLTVL.

This clonotype occurred a few times. V is TRBV27 and J is TRBJ2-1, with D possibly being TRBD1 or TRBD2 (5 bases each). The germline CDR1 and CDR2 sequences are MNHEY and SMNVEV (reference sequence). Trimming left V 6 bases short and J 2 bases short, with 14 bases between. The CDR3 runs to 15 residues. The CDR3 DNA follows: TGTGCCAGCAGCCGGGACCGGGGTGCCTACAATGAGCAGTTCTTC. Protein: CASSRDRGAYNEQFF.